The clone carrying this TCR beta chain was counted a few times. This sample also contains other DNA sequences that code for the same CDR3. Assay used: immunoSEQ multiplex PCR; TCRdb lists only in-frame clones, some missing. This sample yields some 70,000 clones, of which roughly nine tenths are seen a single time; around 1.5% belongs to the top ten. The CDR3 loop spans 12 amino acids. V shed 6 bases and J shed 5 bases, with 9 bases lying between them. CDR1 is LNHDA, CDR2 SQIVND, per germline (reference sequence). The data originate from a study of T cell changes during pregnancy in multiple sclerosis.

V is TRBV19 and J is TRBJ2-3, with D possibly matching TRBD2 (5 bases). The sequenced sample was peripheral blood, obtained in the third trimester of pregnancy. This receptor was identified in a female donor with multiple sclerosis, enrolled in a pregnancy study. In DNA form, the CDR3 reads TGTGCCAGTAGGCTAGCAGGAGATACGCAGTATTTT. Amino acids: CASRLAGDTQYF.